This record covers a single T cell receptor beta chain. This clone has just one count. It lacks a known antigen. Base qualities are not recorded, but no much larger clone differs from it by a single base. This specimen comes from a study of blood T cell repertoires in COVID-19 (TCRdb year 2020). Concerning the study at large: Samples covering the acute and convalescent phases of COVID-19 were provided by collaborators in the United States, Italy and Spain. A freely available public database, intended as a resource for researchers studying the immune response to SARS-CoV-2, is where the repertoires were released. The prospective study material was composed of cDNA or gDNA derived from T cells, B-cell-depleted T cells, or PBMCs. The samples were drawn from two sources: the first 160 participants of the ongoing ImmuneRACE study, and approximately 1,300 subjects contributed by 6 global collaborators. A de-identified subject ID, COVID-19 status, age in years and sex were almost always included in the sample metadata. Where HLA class I and class II types were available, the types were taken from metadata supplied by the sample provider, not from assay-based typing. The dataset comprised deeply sampled blood TCRbeta repertoires from subjects exposed to, actively infected with, or recovered from COVID-19. The investigation overall reported the following: The amount of clinical and demographic metadata varied by source and participant and was provided uncurated.

Per the germline V gene, SGHTA is the CDR1 and FQGNSA is the CDR2. The CDR3 measures 17 amino acids from cysteine to phenylalanine. Here the CDR3 DNA is all that survives: 51 bases in frame from base 1. V and J lose 3 bases and 0 bases, and a span of 16 bases separates them. Each collaborating institution followed its own protocols to collect whole blood in K2EDTA tubes. For TCRbeta analysis, collaborator samples were shipped as frozen whole blood, as isolated PBMCs, or as DNA extracted from either sample type. TCRbeta CDR3 regions were amplified from genomic DNA by means of the immunoSEQ Assay, a bias-controlled multiplex PCR. On the study's bioinformatics: Nucleated cell counts per sample were estimated from amplification of reference gene primers within the assay. To quantify the absolute abundance of each unique TCRbeta CDR3 rearrangement, sequence reads were collapsed and filtered. Productive Simpson clonality was computed per sample as the square root of Simpson's diversity index over productive rearrangements. In TCRdb, the immuneACCESS table is reduced to in-frame sequences with V and J assigned. These tables do not hold every clone; where another copy was compared, an unresolved V gene accounts for under half, and the others remain unexplained. Clone size and V and J calls were adopted from that table, with D and trimming inferred from the DNA. The sample table shows about 130,000 clones, and around 79% are seen once. The ten largest clones take up more than 15% of the sample.

The sequence links TRBV7-2 to TRBJ2-3, with the identity of the D gene unclear. The sequence was obtained from a man at least 80 years old with acute or convalescent COVID-19. Sequencing was done on a sample of peripheral blood. CDR3 protein: CASSLFLVSTSTDTQYF. The DNA is as follows: TGTGCCAGCAGCTTGTTTTTGGTTAGTACTAGCACAGATACGCAGTATTTT.